A single sample gave rise to the 18 T cell receptor beta chains below, sequenced in a study of vaccination effects on CD4 cells after COVID-19. Profiled with immunoSEQ multiplex PCR; TCRdb holds only in-frame clones, not every one. The sample has about 40,000 clones, about 70% seen once. These receptors are not linked to any known antigen. On roughly day 10 of culture, CD4+ T cells were separated out. Two doses of BNT162b2 or mRNA-1273 vaccine were administered to participants. The specimen was CD4+ T cells from PBMCs cultured without peptide, collected after COVID-19 vaccination. The receptor set was obtained from a human donor who received a COVID-19 vaccine.

This sequence joins TRBV6-5 and TRBJ2-7, with D perhaps being TRBD1 or TRBD2 (5 bases each). V gave up 6 bases and J gave up 3 bases, with 15 bases separating them. Germline V CDR1 and CDR2: MNHEY, SVGAGI. This CDR3 is 14 amino acids long. This chain's CDR3 is CASSRDGPYYEQYF. CDR3 in DNA: TGTGCCAGCAGCCGGGACGGACCATACTACGAGCAGTACTTC.

This clone was detected once. The genes are TRBV19 and TRBJ2-1, with 7 bases lining up with TRBD1. Trimming took 7 bases from V and 5 from J; bases not matched to a gene: 8. Germline V lookup: CDR1 LNHDA, CDR2 SQIVND (reference sequence). The CDR3 has 14 amino acids. The CDR3 sequence: CASTPRDRNNEQFF. CDR3 DNA: TGTGCCAGTACCCCCCGGGACAGAAACAATGAGCAGTTCTTC.

The V and J genes are TRBV3-1 (or the pseudogene TRBV3-2) and TRBJ2-5; D gene unclear. Germline values: CDR1 LGHDT, CDR2 YNNKEL (reference sequence). The V gene lost 0 bases and the J gene lost 6 bases, with 11 bases spanning the gap. CDR3 length equals 14 residues. The CDR3 protein is CASSQDKALQTQYF. The CDR3 DNA reads as TGTGCCAGCAGCCAAGATAAAGCTCTGCAGACCCAGTACTTC.

Here the CDR3 reads CASRQTELMNTEAFF. CDR3 in DNA: TGCGCCAGCAGACAGACAGAACTAATGAACACTGAAGCTTTCTTT. J is TRBJ1-1 and V is TRBV5-1, with D perhaps TRBD1 (5 bases). Trimming took off 5 bases at V and 0 bases at J, with 14 bases between the two ends. This CDR3 has 15 residues. Germline values: CDR1 SGHRS, CDR2 YFSETQ.

This clone was detected a few times. V is TRBV4-1 and J is TRBJ2-1, with TRBD1 identical over 9 bases. This CDR3 region has 16 residues. The trim removed 5 bases at V and 4 bases at J, leaving 9 bases unmatched. Germline V gene lookup returns CDR1 MGHRA and CDR2 YSYEKL. The CDR3 sequence is CASSLGQGTAYNEQFF. CDR3 bases: TGCGCCAGCAGCTTGGGACAGGGAACGGCTTACAATGAGCAGTTCTTC.

The rearrangement uses TRBV18 and TRBJ2-7; no clear D. The CDR3 is 15 residues long. V was trimmed by 1 base and J by 6 bases, leaving 16 bases between them. Germline values: CDR1 KGHSH, CDR2 LQKENI. For the CDR3, the DNA is TGTGCCAGCTCACCACTGTTGGTGGGTTCGCTCGAGCAGTACTTC. Its protein is CASSPLLVGSLEQYF.

The chain uses TRBV6-4 and TRBJ2-5, with 10 bases identical to TRBD2. V lost 6 bases, J lost 2 bases, and 9 bases stayed unmatched. In germline, CDR1 is MRHNA, CDR2 SNTAGT. The CDR3 sequence is 16 residues long. The CDR3 region is CASRRPGLALQETQYF. The CDR3 DNA is TGTGCCAGCAGGAGACCGGGACTAGCGTTGCAAGAGACCCAGTACTTC.

The V gene is TRBV5-1, the J gene TRBJ2-7; TRBD1 aligns across 10 bases. Trimming removed 1 base from V and 5 bases from J; junction bases left unmatched: 6. Germline V lookup: CDR1 SGHRS, CDR2 YFSETQ. This CDR3 has 15 amino acids. The CDR3 DNA sequence: TGCGCCAGCAGCTTGATGCCGGGACAGGGGAACGAGCAGTACTTC. It translates to CASSLMPGQGNEQYF.

The count of this clone is one. This sample includes further DNA sequences coding for the same CDR3. V and J are TRBV15 and TRBJ1-5, with D unresolved. V was trimmed by 0 bases and J by 4 bases, leaving 10 bases between them. CDR1 LNHNV and CDR2 YYDKDF come from the germline V gene (reference sequence). The CDR3 covers 15 residues. The DNA of the CDR3 is TGTGCCACCAGCAGAGATAAGGGCTTGAATCAGCCCCAGCATTTT. This encodes CATSRDKGLNQPQHF.

This rearrangement joins TRBV30 to TRBJ1-1, with 7 positions matching TRBD1. The CDR3 contains 15 residues. V was clipped by 3 bases and J by 6 bases; unmatched bases: 13. CDR1 and CDR2 from the germline V gene are GTSNPN and SVGIG (reference sequence). The DNA for the CDR3 is TGTGCCTGGAGCAAAGGGGGGACAGTGAGCGCTGAAGCTTTCTTT. Translated: CAWSKGGTVSAEAFF.

The J gene is TRBJ1-1, the V gene TRBV5-1; D unresolved. The CDR3 sequence is 17 residues long. Per the germline V gene, CDR1 is SGHRS and CDR2 is YFSETQ. Trimming removed 3 bases from V and 4 bases from J, with 22 bases in between. The CDR3 protein is CASSSPRVGLPGTEAFF. The CDR3, as DNA: TGCGCCAGCAGCTCCCCCCGGGTCGGGTTACCGGGCACTGAAGCTTTCTTT.

V usage is TRBV25-1 and J usage is TRBJ1-5, with 8 bases identical to TRBD1. The CDR3 covers 15 residues. V was clipped by 6 bases and J by 0 bases; unmatched bases: 4. Germline V gene data show CDR1 as MGHDK and CDR2 as SYGVNS. Here the CDR3 reads CASSPGQDSNQPQHF. The CDR3 DNA reads as TGTGCCAGCAGCCCGGGACAGGATAGCAATCAGCCCCAGCATTTT.

The J gene is TRBJ2-5, the V gene TRBV18; no firm D call. Between the trimmed V and J ends, which lost 2 bases and 0 bases, there was a span of 10 bases. This CDR3 contains 15 residues. Germline V gene sequence: CDR1 KGHSH, CDR2 LQKENI. CDR3 DNA sequence: TGTGCCAGCTCACCAAGTTCAGCGTACCAAGAGACCCAGTACTTC. Protein product: CASSPSSAYQETQYF.

The chain links TRBV19 to TRBJ2-7; 8 nucleotides match TRBD2. V shed 6 bases, J shed 2 bases, and the junction held 3 bases outside the gene matches. The CDR3 length is 13 residues. Looked up from germline, CDR1 is LNHDA and CDR2 is SQIVND (reference sequence). Written as DNA, the CDR3 is TGTGCCAGTAGATTTAGCGGGGCCTACGAGCAGTACTTC. It yields the protein CASRFSGAYEQYF.

The gene calls are TRBV3-1 (or the pseudogene TRBV3-2) and TRBJ2-1; D is perhaps TRBD2 (5 bases). The CDR3 loop spans 16 amino acids. Trimming took off 0 bases at V and 0 bases at J, with 9 bases between the two ends. Germline V gene lookup returns CDR1 LGHDT and CDR2 YNNKEL (reference sequence). The CDR3 here is CASSQELLASYNEQFF. DNA of the CDR3: TGTGCCAGCAGCCAAGAACTTCTAGCCTCCTACAATGAGCAGTTCTTC.

This chain links TRBV5-4 with TRBJ1-6, with 7 bases matching TRBD1. V lost 4 bases, J lost 7 bases, and 11 bases stayed unmatched. The V gene's germline CDR1 is SGHNT and CDR2 YYREEE (reference sequence). CDR3 length: 16 amino acids. The CDR3 region is CASSPGRGAGNSPLHF. The CDR3 DNA sequence: TGTGCCAGCAGCCCCGGCAGGGGGGCAGGAAATTCACCCCTCCACTTT. The complete variable domain, with remaining parts taken from reference TRBV5-4 and TRBJ1-6, reads ETGVTQSPTHLIKTRGQQVTLRCSSQSGHNTVSWYQQALGQGPQFIFQYYREEENGRGNFPPRFSGLQFPNYSSELNVNALELDDSALYLCASSPGRGAGNSPLHFGNGTRLTVT.

There are a few counts of this clone. The chain is built from TRBV4-1 and TRBJ2-7, with 11 bases matching TRBD2. The CDR3 covers 15 residues. In germline, CDR1 is MGHRA, CDR2 YSYEKL. Germline trimming cut 2 bases from V and 9 bases from J; bases unmatched to any gene: 9. The CDR3 sequence is CASSQYTSGRSAQYF. The CDR3 DNA follows: TGCGCCAGCAGCCAATACACTAGCGGGAGATCAGCGCAGTACTTC.

The chain carries TRBV19 and TRBJ2-7, with TRBD2 as a possible D gene (6 bases). CDR1 and CDR2 (germline): LNHDA, SQIVND (reference sequence). The CDR3 is made up of 15 amino acids. V was pared by 6 bases and J by 3 bases, with 18 bases between. The CDR3 nucleotides are TGTGCCAGTAGCACGGGCACCGGAGGGGACTACGAGCAGTACTTC. Amino acid sequence: CASSTGTGGDYEQYF. Looking up the rest from reference TRBV19 and TRBJ2-7 gives the full variable domain: DGGITQSPKYLFRKEGQNVTLSCEQNLNHDAMYWYRQDPGQGLRLIYYSQIVNDFQKGDIAEGYSVSREKKESFPLTVTSAQKNPTAFYLCASSTGTGGDYEQYFGPGTRLTVT.